A single T cell receptor beta chain is shown here with its context. What it binds is not known. The data are from a study of tumor and adjacent non-tumor tissue in lung cancer. A modified ARM-PCR protocol with three rounds of nested PCR amplified TCRbeta. TCRdb re-analysed the multiplex PCR reads in MiXCR, keeping a single row per CDR3 protein. Seen here are about 66,000 distinct CDR3 sequences, more than 70% observed once, and the top ten hold roughly 27%. The CDR3 consists of 16 residues. Germline CDR1 SGHNT, CDR2 YYREEE (reference sequence). The V segment lost 8 bases and the J segment 5 bases; nucleotides outside the gene matches: 15. Study-level points and caveats: Compared with tumor, normal lung showed significantly lower TCR diversity.

This sample's RNA came from whole unsorted tissue. This TCR derives from a man aged 60 to 69 with non-small cell lung cancer. The sample taken for sequencing was lung tumor tissue. The J gene is TRBJ1-3, the V gene TRBV5-4, with 8 bases aligning to TRBD1. CDR3 sequence: CASHRGTGISRNTIYF. CDR3 coding DNA: TGTGCCAGTCATCGCGGGACAGGAATTTCTAGAAACACCATATATTTT.